Following are 14 T cell receptor beta chains from one sample sequenced in a study of CD8+ T cells in alopecia areata. Reverse transcribed after extraction, RNA yielded cDNA as the sequencing template. Sequenced by immunoSEQ multiplex PCR; TCRdb stores in-frame clones only, minus some. The top ten clones hold approximately 15% of a sample with 150,000 or so clones, around 87% of them seen once. Sequenced material: CD8+ T cells sorted from blood, taken at week 0. These receptor sequences come from a human donor with alopecia areata.

The chain combines TRBV19 with TRBJ1-1; a weak D match, TRBD1 (6 bases). The length of the CDR3 is 17 residues. Germline-derived CDR1 and CDR2 are LNHDA and SQIVND (reference sequence). Trimming took 3 bases from V and 0 from J, leaving 17 bases between them. The CDR3 loop is CASSIGTFRIMNTEAFF. The DNA of the CDR3 is TGTGCCAGTAGTATCGGGACATTCAGAATTATGAACACTGAAGCTTTCTTT.

The V and J genes are TRBV29-1 and TRBJ1-1; no reliable D call. V gave up 7 bases and J gave up 7 bases, with 10 bases separating them. The CDR3 loop spans 10 amino acids. In germline, CDR1 is SQVTM, CDR2 ANQGSEA. The CDR3 DNA sequence: TGCAGCGCTGGGGAGGGTGAAGCTTTCTTT. This gives the protein CSAGEGEAFF.

The chain combines TRBV9 with TRBJ2-7; TRBD1 matches at 9 bases. V shed 3 bases and J 5 bases; nucleotides not matched to a gene: 12. Germline V gene sequence: CDR1 SGDLS, CDR2 YYNGEE. The CDR3 covers 16 residues. CDR3 DNA: TGTGCCAGCAGCGCCTCCGGGACAGGGACTGCACACGAGCAGTACTTC. It encodes CASSASGTGTAHEQYF.

V and J are TRBV18 and TRBJ2-5; D may be TRBD2 (5 bases). The CDR3 runs to 15 residues. Trimming left V 0 bases short and J 2 bases short, with 10 bases between. CDR1 and CDR2 from the germline V gene are KGHSH and LQKENI. CDR3 region: CASSPPAGGQETQYF. DNA for the CDR3: TGTGCCAGCTCACCACCGGCGGGCGGACAAGAGACCCAGTACTTC.

In its sample, this clone was seen once. The junction and the germline gene differ at one end; a read error may be behind it. This chain links TRBV19 with TRBJ1-1; D unclear. Germline assignment: CDR1 LNHDA and CDR2 SQIVND (reference sequence). This CDR3 region has 13 residues. CDR3 in DNA: TGTGCCGGTAGTATGACGGGGAACACTGAAGCTTTCTTT. It encodes CAGSMTGNTEAFF.

On this clone itself: This same CDR3 is encoded by further DNA sequences in the sample. The rearrangement uses TRBV5-4 and TRBJ2-5; D unclear. Germline V gene sequence: CDR1 SGHNT, CDR2 YYREEE (reference sequence). V lost 2 bases and J 5 bases, leaving 10 bases between the germline ends. This CDR3 is built from 13 residues. The CDR3 spells CASSFSGQETQYF. The DNA of the CDR3 is TGTGCCAGCAGCTTTTCCGGTCAGGAGACCCAGTACTTC.

The rearrangement joins TRBV2 to TRBJ2-1; TRBD1 matches 10 bases. Germline V lookup: CDR1 SNHLY, CDR2 FYNNEI. This CDR3 spans 13 amino acids. V was clipped by 7 bases and J by 5 bases; unmatched bases: 2. The CDR3 nucleotides are TGTGCCAGCAAGGACAGGGGGAACAATGAGCAGTTCTTC. Translated: CASKDRGNNEQFF.

CDR3: CASGPGLGYEQFF. Written as DNA, the CDR3 is TGCGCCAGCGGGCCGGGACTAGGGTATGAGCAGTTCTTC. The chain recombines TRBV10-2 with TRBJ2-1, with 8 bases identical to TRBD2. V gave up 8 bases and J gave up 8 bases; unmatched junction bases: 8. The CDR3 runs 13 residues. From germline, CDR1 is WSHSY and CDR2 SAAADI.

The chain combines TRBV7-9 with TRBJ2-7; D ambiguous. Germline V lookup: CDR1 SEHNR, CDR2 FQNEAQ (reference sequence). Trimming stripped 0 bases from V and 6 bases from J, with 6 bases between. The CDR3 is made up of 12 amino acids. The CDR3 coding sequence is TGTGCCAGCAGCTTAGCAGGACCCGAGCAGTACTTC. Its protein is CASSLAGPEQYF.

The chain couples TRBV7-9 to TRBJ2-2; TRBD1 matches 8 bases. The CDR3 sequence is 14 residues long. CDR1 and CDR2 (germline): SEHNR, FQNEAQ (reference sequence). V lost 4 bases and J lost 6; bases outside the gene matches: 4. The CDR3 loop is CASSWTGQPGELFF. The CDR3, as DNA: TGTGCCAGCAGCTGGACAGGGCAACCCGGGGAGCTGTTTTTT.

The chain joins TRBV29-1 to TRBJ2-7; the D gene is possibly TRBD2 (7 bases). V dropped 6 bases and J dropped 2 bases, with 11 bases sitting between them. The CDR3 consists of 12 residues. The V gene's germline CDR1 is SQVTM and CDR2 ANQGSEA. The chain's CDR3 is CSVGGATYEQYF. The DNA for the CDR3 is TGCAGCGTAGGGGGGGCCACCTACGAGCAGTACTTC.

This clone was observed once. J is TRBJ2-2 and V is TRBV25-1; no reliable D call. Germline loops: CDR1 MGHDK, CDR2 SYGVNS. Deletions cut 2 bases from V and 6 bases from J, with 13 bases between. The CDR3 extends over 15 amino acids. CDR3 protein: CASSEEAGSAGELFF. As DNA, the CDR3 is TGTGCCAGCAGTGAAGAGGCAGGTTCAGCCGGGGAGCTGTTTTTT.

This chain connects TRBV5-1 to TRBJ2-1; D call uncertain. V was trimmed by 5 bases and J by 2 bases, leaving 17 bases between them. The CDR3 contains 16 residues. Germline assignment: CDR1 SGHRS and CDR2 YFSETQ. The chain's CDR3 is CASSLSASNPYNEQFF. The CDR3 DNA reads as TGCGCCAGCAGTCTGTCGGCAAGCAATCCCTACAATGAGCAGTTCTTC.

This chain connects TRBV27 to TRBJ1-5, with D uncertain. Trimming removed 4 bases from V and 7 bases from J, with 17 bases in between. Germline V gene sequence: CDR1 MNHEY, CDR2 SMNVEV (reference sequence). The CDR3 length is 15 residues. The DNA of the CDR3 is TGTGCCAGCAGTTCGCTTATGAGCTTGGGCCAGCCCCAGCATTTT. As protein: CASSSLMSLGQPQHF.